This paragraph reports one T cell receptor (beta chain). What it binds is not known. These data belong to a study of cytomegalovirus exposure and HLA in healthy donors. Whole-study findings and limits: In a later analysis, an Asian-associated ancestry cluster reportedly showed fewer N-insertions than the roughly 700-donor mean.

Amplification used 60 Vbeta primers and 13 Jbeta primers. TCRdb's table, derived via immunoSEQ multiplex PCR, lists solely in-frame clones and lacks some. Of approximately 170,000 clones in the sample, roughly 83% were seen once. CDR1 GTSNPN and CDR2 SVGIG come from the germline V gene (reference sequence). The CDR3 length is 13 residues. V gave up 4 bases and J gave up 3 bases, with 13 bases separating them. Sequencing was done on a sample of PBMCs. The sequence came from a boy under 10 years old in good health and CMV-seronegative. The chain links TRBV30 to TRBJ2-7; D is ambiguous. The CDR3 sequence: CAWTSATNYEQYF. CDR3 nucleotide sequence: TGTGCCTGGACATCAGCCACTAACTACGAGCAGTACTTC.